This T cell receptor beta chain comes out of a study of blood T cell repertoires in COVID-19. The CDR3 has 16 residues. V was pared by 5 bases and J by 0 bases, with 6 bases of the junction left unmatched. Germline CDR1 reads LNHDA; CDR2 reads SQIVND (reference sequence). In the original workflow: Estimation of nucleated cell counts relied on the amplification of reference gene primers. The repertoire was sequenced with immunoSEQ multiplex PCR; TCRdb's copy has only in-frame clones and lacks some. That table supplies the V and J calls and clone size; D and trimming were determined from the DNA. The repertoire consists of tens of thousands of clones, with roughly 88% occurring once and the leading ten covering 31%.

J is TRBJ1-1 and V is TRBV19; 10 positions match TRBD1. This TCR derives from a woman at least 80 years old with active or convalescent COVID-19. Sequencing was carried out using peripheral blood. The CDR3 protein is CASSPLGTGVNTEAFF. In nucleotides, the CDR3 is TGTGCCAGTAGTCCCCTAGGGACAGGGGTGAACACTGAAGCTTTCTTT.